What follows is one T cell receptor beta chain and its context. Its antigen remains unidentified. The entry originates in a study of CD8 T cells in Susac syndrome. Reverse transcription of roughly 0.5 to 1 ug RNA was carried out with random hexamers. The CDR3 of TCR beta was amplified by immunoSEQ multiplex PCR across 54 Vbeta and 13 Jbeta. TCRdb reprocessed the immunoSEQ multiplex PCR reads with MiXCR, giving one entry per CDR3 protein. The sample contains 250,000 to 350,000 distinct CDR3 sequences, around 92% of which appear only once. Peripheral blood CD8+ and CD4+ T cells were profiled by TCR beta sequencing. Study observations and caveats: Acknowledgment was made by the study that its TCR sequencing and HLA analysis involved a relatively small number of individuals.

This CDR3 has 11 amino acids. Trimming left V 6 bases short and J 8 bases short, with 8 bases between. The germline CDR1 and CDR2 sequences are SGHTA and FQGTGA. The rearrangement uses TRBV7-3 and TRBJ2-1; unclear D gene. This TCR came from a human donor with multiple sclerosis. Source material: CD4+ T cells from PBMCs. CDR3 coding DNA: TGTGCCAGCAGATCGGGCGATGAGCAGTTCTTC. The encoded protein is CASRSGDEQFF.